This entry lists 23 T cell receptor beta chains sequenced from one sample in a study of T cell repertoires in cytomegalovirus infection. TCRdb recomputed calls from the reads with MiXCR, one row per CDR3 protein. The data hold 80,000 or so distinct CDR3 sequences, with roughly a quarter observed a single time. Their target antigens are unknown. The starting material was CD8+ T cells from cultured PBMCs, obtained from culture after CMV antigen stimulation. These receptors were taken from a human donor in good health (CMV status not recorded). Some clones in this sample may be carry-over from other donors' samples.

The chain is built from TRBV4-3 and TRBJ2-2; TRBD1 might be the D (5 bases). In germline, CDR1 is LGHNA, CDR2 YSLEER. V dropped 0 bases and J dropped 2 bases, with 10 bases sitting between them. The length of the CDR3 is 16 residues. The CDR3 region is CASSQDSQGNTGELFF. The CDR3 nucleotides read TGCGCCAGCAGCCAAGATAGTCAGGGTAACACCGGGGAGCTGTTTTTT.

This clonotype was recorded only once. The chain's CDR3 is CASSILTPNTGELFF. CDR3 DNA: TGTGCCAGTAGTATTCTGACCCCCAACACCGGGGAGCTGTTTTTT. The V and J genes are TRBV19 and TRBJ2-2; the D is unclear. This CDR3 is built from 15 residues. Germline lookup yields CDR1 LNHDA and CDR2 SQIVND (reference sequence). The ends were cut back, 3 bases at V and 2 bases at J, with 10 bases in the middle.

This clonotype was seen only a few times. J is TRBJ2-5 and V is TRBV27; 7 bases are a match to TRBD1. CDR1 and CDR2 from the germline V gene are MNHEY and SMNVEV (reference sequence). The V and J ends lost 6 bases and 1 base, in that order; junction bases with no gene match: 11. This CDR3 is 16 amino acids long. CDR3 sequence (DNA): TGTGCCAGCAGGACAGGGTTAGGTGCAAGCCAAGAGACCCAGTACTTC. Amino acids: CASRTGLGASQETQYF.

This clonotype was detected only a few times. The CDR3 sequence is CASSQLAGEYQETQYF. DNA for the CDR3: TGTGCCAGCAGCCAGTTAGCGGGAGAGTATCAAGAGACCCAGTACTTC. The genes are TRBV27 and TRBJ2-5; 9 bases align to TRBD2. V lost 6 bases, J lost 2 bases, and 10 bases stayed unmatched. The CDR3 loop spans 16 amino acids. Germline V CDR1 and CDR2: MNHEY, SMNVEV (reference sequence).

This clonotype turned up a few times. The gene calls are TRBV12-3 or TRBV12-4 and TRBJ2-5, with 7 positions matching TRBD2. The CDR3 runs 19 residues. J was trimmed by 5 bases and V by 4 bases; bases with no gene match: 22. CDR3 DNA sequence: TGTGCCAGCAGTTCCGACCGGCTAGCGGTTCACGCCGGGAGGGAGACCCAGTACTTC. Its translation: CASSSDRLAVHAGRETQYF.

The chain employs TRBV30 and TRBJ2-1, with D possibly matching TRBD2 (5 bases). The CDR3 runs 13 residues. Germline CDR1 reads GTSNPN; CDR2 reads SVGIG (reference sequence). V gave up 5 bases and J gave up 9 bases, with 17 bases separating them. Here the CDR3 reads CAWGPGSLGEQFF. As DNA, the CDR3 is TGTGCCTGGGGACCGGGATCCCTCGGTGAGCAGTTCTTC.

This clonotype was seen only a few times. J is TRBJ2-5 and V is TRBV27; 10 bases map to TRBD2. The CDR3 covers 15 residues. CDR1 is MNHEY and CDR2 is SMNVEV in the germline V gene (reference sequence). V lost 6 bases, J lost 5 bases, and 9 bases stayed unmatched. The CDR3 DNA sequence: TGTGCCAGCAGGGGACTAGCGCAGAATGGGGAGACCCAGTACTTC. Translation: CASRGLAQNGETQYF.

The chain employs TRBV11-3 and TRBJ2-7, with D perhaps TRBD2 (6 bases). CDR3 length: 15 amino acids. V was shortened by 4 bases and J by 4 bases, with 17 bases between the two germline ends. The germline gives CDR1 SGHNT, CDR2 YENEEA. The CDR3 reads CASSSPGTEVYEQYF. CDR3 nucleotides: TGTGCCAGCAGCTCACCTGGGACTGAGGTTTACGAGCAGTACTTC.

The V and J genes are TRBV25-1 and TRBJ1-4; 9 bases align to TRBD1. CDR3 length: 13 residues. The ends lost 7 bases at V and 7 bases at J; junction bases unmatched: 4. Germline V gene lookup returns CDR1 MGHDK and CDR2 SYGVNS. For the CDR3, the DNA is TGTGCCAGCATAGAGGACAGGGGTGAAAAACTGTTTTTT. Amino acids: CASIEDRGEKLFF.

This clonotype was counted ten times or more. This chain joins TRBV7-6 and TRBJ2-1; 11 nucleotides align to TRBD1. V shed 8 bases, J shed 5 bases, and the junction held 2 bases outside the gene matches. The CDR3 is 13 residues long. Germline V CDR1 and CDR2: SGHVS, FNYEAQ. The CDR3 DNA is TGTGCCAGCGGACAGGGGGCAGACAATGAGCAGTTCTTC. It translates to CASGQGADNEQFF.

This clonotype was detected only a few times. The rearrangement links TRBV18 to TRBJ2-7; the match to TRBD2 covers 7 bases. Germline CDR1 is KGHSH and CDR2 is LQKENI. The CDR3 length is 14 residues. The ends lost 2 bases at V and 5 bases at J; junction bases unmatched: 6. CDR3 sequence: CASSPSAGANEQYF. The CDR3 DNA reads as TGTGCCAGCTCACCAAGCGCGGGAGCTAACGAGCAGTACTTC.

This chain connects TRBV2 to TRBJ1-4, with no clear D. V gave up 0 bases and J gave up 6 bases, with 8 bases separating them. CDR1 is SNHLY, CDR2 FYNNEI, per germline. This CDR3 region has 14 residues. Written as DNA, the CDR3 is TGTGCCAGCAGTGAAGCCGACATGGATGAAAAACTGTTTTTT. It yields the protein CASSEADMDEKLFF.

This rearrangement joins TRBV20-1 to TRBJ1-6, with 11 bases fitting TRBD1. Looked up from germline, CDR1 is DFQATT and CDR2 is SNEGSKA (reference sequence). V lost 0 bases, J lost 7 bases, and 14 bases stayed unmatched. This CDR3 is built from 19 residues. This CDR3 reads CSARDSGTGGTYGNSPLHF. The CDR3 bases are TGCAGTGCTAGAGATTCCGGGACAGGGGGTACCTATGGGAATTCACCCCTCCACTTT.

This clonotype turned up a few times. The chain uses TRBV27 and TRBJ2-7; 9 positions match TRBD1. The CDR3 length is 17 residues. Germline CDR1 is MNHEY and CDR2 is SMNVEV (reference sequence). With V trimmed by 6 bases and J by 4 bases, 16 bases remained unmatched. Here the CDR3 reads CASSRQATDRGLYEQYF. In DNA form, the CDR3 reads TGTGCCAGCAGCCGACAAGCGACGGACAGGGGATTATACGAGCAGTACTTC.

This rearrangement joins TRBV28 to TRBJ2-1; no firm D call. This CDR3 has 15 amino acids. The V and J ends lost 7 bases and 0 bases respectively, with 13 bases between them. CDR1 and CDR2 (germline): MDHEN, SYDVKM. CDR3 protein: CASTRGSDSYNEQFF. Written as DNA, the CDR3 is TGTGCCAGCACCAGAGGAAGCGACTCCTACAATGAGCAGTTCTTC.

The chain joins TRBV7-9 to TRBJ2-2, with 14 bases aligning to TRBD2. The CDR3 extends over 22 amino acids. CDR1 is SEHNR and CDR2 is FQNEAQ in the germline V gene (reference sequence). Trimming removed 7 bases from V and 0 bases from J; junction bases left unmatched: 19. The CDR3 bases are TGTGCCAGCAACTCCTTAATCTTGCGACTAGCGGGGGGGCAATCGAACACCGGGGAGCTGTTTTTT. This translates into CASNSLILRLAGGQSNTGELFF.

This clonotype was seen more than once but under ten times. The V and J genes are TRBV5-1 and TRBJ2-1, with 14 bases fitting TRBD2. With 4 bases clipped from V and 8 bases from J, the junction kept 8 bases outside the gene matches. Germline V gene lookup returns CDR1 SGHRS and CDR2 YFSETQ. The CDR3 loop spans 16 amino acids. CDR3: CASSPGLAGGRYEQFF. The CDR3 DNA reads TGCGCCAGCAGCCCCGGACTAGCGGGAGGTCGGTATGAGCAGTTCTTC.

This clonotype was counted ten times or more. The rearrangement joins TRBV11-3 to TRBJ2-7; 9 bases are shared with TRBD1. CDR1 is SGHNT and CDR2 is YENEEA in the germline V gene. The CDR3 spans 14 residues. V lost 5 bases, J lost 2 bases, and 4 bases stayed unmatched. CDR3 loop: CASSEDRGAYEQYF. CDR3 in DNA: TGTGCCAGCAGCGAGGACAGGGGAGCCTACGAGCAGTACTTC.

The chain uses TRBV7-3 and TRBJ2-3; no firm D call. Germline-derived CDR1 and CDR2 are SGHTA and FQGTGA. The CDR3 is made up of 15 amino acids. The V gene lost 4 bases and the J gene lost 2 bases, with 13 bases spanning the gap. The CDR3 is CASSSDVRPTDTQYF. The CDR3 DNA reads as TGTGCCAGCAGCTCTGACGTGAGGCCCACAGATACGCAGTATTTT.

This clonotype was counted a few times. The rearrangement joins TRBV10-2 to TRBJ2-3; TRBD1 matches 7 bases. The J segment lost 1 base and the V segment lost 2 bases, leaving 0 bases of the junction unmatched. Looked up from germline, CDR1 is WSHSY and CDR2 is SAAADI. The CDR3 contains 14 residues. This chain's CDR3 is CASSEGTGTDTQYF. For the CDR3, the DNA is TGCGCCAGCAGTGAGGGGACAGGCACAGATACGCAGTATTTT.

This clonotype was detected many times. The genes are TRBV7-2 and TRBJ1-1; D unresolved. Germline-derived CDR1 and CDR2 are SGHTA and FQGNSA. This CDR3 has 16 amino acids. Trimming shortened V by 2 bases and J by 0 bases, and 13 bases separated the two germline ends. DNA of the CDR3: TGTGCCAGCAGCTTAAAGAAGCAGAACATGAACACTGAAGCTTTCTTT. Protein: CASSLKKQNMNTEAFF.

V is TRBV6-2 or TRBV6-3 and J is TRBJ2-7; TRBD1 agrees at 7 bases. The V gene's germline CDR1 is MNHEY and CDR2 SVGEGT. This CDR3 spans 14 amino acids. Losses at the gene ends were 4 bases for V and 6 bases for J; bases not matched to a gene: 9. As DNA, the CDR3 is TGTGCCAGCAGTTCACCGGGACAGTCTCGCGAGCAGTACTTC. As protein: CASSSPGQSREQYF.

In this sample, this clonotype turned up once. The gene calls are TRBV6-5 and TRBJ1-1; D not certain. The V gene lost 2 bases and the J gene lost 1 base, with 8 bases spanning the gap. The CDR3 sequence is 14 residues long. Per germline, CDR1 MNHEY and CDR2 SVGAGI. For the CDR3, the DNA is TGTGCCAGCAGTTACGGGGTCCAGAACACTGAAGCTTTCTTT. Translated: CASSYGVQNTEAFF.